This entry is about one T cell receptor beta chain. The data belong to a study of blood T cell repertoires in COVID-19. Study-level information: The United States, Italy and Spain were the sources of the acute and convalescent COVID-19 samples. PBMCs, B-cell-depleted T cells, or T cells were the source of the cDNA or gDNA that made up the material.

CDR3 length: 16 residues. CDR1 is SGDLS, CDR2 YYNGEE, per germline. Trimming left V 2 bases short and J 6 bases short, with 19 bases between. Per the study methods: Quantification of nucleated cells was approximated via reference gene primer amplification. Generated by immunoSEQ multiplex PCR, the TCRdb table keeps only in-frame clones and is missing some. The D gene and trimming were derived from the DNA, and the V and J assignments and clone size from that table. The data show more than 140,000 clones, with approximately 83% seen just once and roughly 1.4% held by the top ten. The sequenced sample was peripheral blood. V gene TRBV9 combines with J gene TRBJ2-3; perhaps TRBD2 as D (6 bases). The clonotype originates from a human donor in a cohort sampled during active COVID-19. Written as DNA, the CDR3 is TGTGCCAGCAGCGTCCATATCGGGAGTGGGAGGGATACGCAGTATTTT. This translates into CASSVHIGSGRDTQYF.